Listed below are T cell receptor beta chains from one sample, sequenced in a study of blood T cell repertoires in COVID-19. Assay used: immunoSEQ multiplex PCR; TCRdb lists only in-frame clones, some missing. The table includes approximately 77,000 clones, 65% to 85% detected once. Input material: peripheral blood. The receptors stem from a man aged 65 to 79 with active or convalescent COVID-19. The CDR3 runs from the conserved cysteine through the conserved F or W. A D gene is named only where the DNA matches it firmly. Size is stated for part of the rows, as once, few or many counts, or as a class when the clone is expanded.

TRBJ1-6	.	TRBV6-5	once	CASRGRSYNSPLHF	TGTGCCAGCCGAGGGCGCTCCTATAATTCACCCCTCCACTTT
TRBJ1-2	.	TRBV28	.	CASWDTYNYGYTF	TGTGCCAGTTGGGACACTTATAACTATGGCTACACCTTC
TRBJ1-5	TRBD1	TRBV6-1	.	CASSGRGARTYSNQPQHF	TGTGCCAGCAGTGGCAGGGGGGCTAGGACGTATAGCAATCAGCCCCAGCATTTT
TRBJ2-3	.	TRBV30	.	CAWSVLETDTQYF	TGTGCCTGGAGTGTACTAGAAACAGATACGCAGTATTTT
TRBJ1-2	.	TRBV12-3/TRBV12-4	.	CASRADRDYGYTF	TGTGCCAGCAGAGCGGACAGAGACTATGGCTACACCTTC
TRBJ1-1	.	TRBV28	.	CASLNGGPEVTEAFF	TGTGCCAGCCTTAACGGGGGTCCGGAGGTCACTGAAGCTTTCTTT
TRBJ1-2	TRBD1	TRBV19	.	CASSTQGVYTF	TGTGCCAGTAGTACCCAGGGGGTGTATACCTTC
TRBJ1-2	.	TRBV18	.	CASSPGAGREGYTF	TGTGCCAGCTCACCCGGTGCGGGCCGGGAAGGCTACACCTTC
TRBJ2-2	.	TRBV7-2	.	CASSLEGQSNTGELFF	TGTGCCAGCAGCTTAGAGGGACAATCGAACACCGGGGAGCTGTTTTTT
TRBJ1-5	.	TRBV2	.	CASRGGPNQSNQPQHF	TGTGCCAGCAGGGGGGGGCCCAACCAGAGCAATCAGCCCCAGCATTTT
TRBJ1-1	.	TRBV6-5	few	CASRTSQGLGAFF	TGTGCCAGCAGGACCTCCCAGGGTTTAGGGGCTTTCTTT
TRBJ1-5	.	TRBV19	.	CASSRPNQPQHF	TGTGCCAGTAGTCGTCCGAATCAGCCCCAGCATTTT
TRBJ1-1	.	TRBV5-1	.	CASSLTGYTEAFF	TGCGCCAGCAGCTTAACAGGTTACACTGAAGCTTTCTTT
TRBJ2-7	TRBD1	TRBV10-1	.	CASGRITKTGSYEQYF	TGCGCCAGCGGACGGATCACGAAGACAGGGTCCTACGAGCAGTACTTC
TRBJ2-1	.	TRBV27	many	CASSLQGYEQFF	TGTGCCAGCAGTTTACAGGGGTATGAGCAGTTCTTC
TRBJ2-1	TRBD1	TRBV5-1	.	CASKGTGVGDEQFF	TGCGCCAGCAAGGGGACAGGGGTCGGCGATGAGCAGTTCTTC
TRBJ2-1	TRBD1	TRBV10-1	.	CASSGPRDRLVDNEQFF	TGCGCCAGCAGTGGCCCCCGGGACAGGCTAGTGGACAATGAGCAGTTCTTC
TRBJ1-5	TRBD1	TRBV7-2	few	CASSSWTGTAQPQHF	TGTGCCAGCAGCTCCTGGACAGGGACGGCTCAGCCCCAGCATTTT
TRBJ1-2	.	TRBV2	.	CASGQDYGYTF	TGTGCCAGCGGCCAAGACTATGGCTACACCTTC
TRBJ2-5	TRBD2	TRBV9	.	CASSAGLVRGETQYF	TGTGCCAGCAGCGCGGGACTAGTACGTGGGGAGACCCAGTACTTC
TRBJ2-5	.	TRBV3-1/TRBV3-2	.	CASSQAGEETQYF	TGTGCCAGCAGCCAGGCAGGGGAGGAGACCCAGTACTTC
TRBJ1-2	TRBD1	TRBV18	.	CASSPAPGQGEGGYGYTF	TGTGCCAGCTCACCAGCCCCGGGACAGGGAGAGGGTGGCTATGGCTACACCTTC
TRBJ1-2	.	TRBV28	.	CASQGGLGYTF	TGTGCCAGCCAAGGAGGGTTGGGCTACACCTTC
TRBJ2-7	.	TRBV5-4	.	CASSSLVGQHPGKQYF	TGTGCCAGCAGCTCCCTGGTAGGTCAACACCCCGGGAAGCAGTACTTC
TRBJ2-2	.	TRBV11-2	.	CASSLDVRGIGELFF	TGTGCCAGCAGCCTAGATGTAAGGGGTATCGGGGAGCTGTTTTTT
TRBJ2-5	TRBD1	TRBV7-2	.	CASSWDRGRQTQYF	TGTGCCAGCAGCTGGGACAGGGGGCGCCAGACCCAGTACTTC
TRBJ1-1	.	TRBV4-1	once	CASSQDRNTEAFF	TGCGCCAGCAGCCAGGACAGGAACACTGAAGCTTTCTTT
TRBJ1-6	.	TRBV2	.	CASKKTGYLISPLHF	TGTGCCAGCAAAAAAACAGGGTACTTAATTTCACCCCTCCACTTT
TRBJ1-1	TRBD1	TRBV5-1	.	CASSFSGTANTEAFF	TGCGCCAGCAGCTTTTCCGGGACAGCGAACACTGAAGCTTTCTTT
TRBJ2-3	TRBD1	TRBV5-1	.	CASRIGQGKDTQYF	TGCGCCAGCAGAATCGGACAGGGTAAAGATACGCAGTATTTT
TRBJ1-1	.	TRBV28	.	CASSPPSQGTEAFF	TGTGCCAGCAGTCCACCATCCCAGGGGACTGAAGCTTTCTTT
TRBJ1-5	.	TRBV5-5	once	CASSLSGEGNQPQHF	TGTGCCAGCAGCTTGTCGGGGGAAGGGAATCAGCCCCAGCATTTT
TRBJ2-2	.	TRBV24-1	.	CATSDFSRQNTGELFF	TGTGCCACCAGTGATTTCTCCCGACAGAACACCGGGGAGCTGTTTTTT
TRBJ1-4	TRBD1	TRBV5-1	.	CASSLRDSFNEKLFF	TGCGCCAGCAGCCTTCGGGACAGTTTTAATGAAAAACTGTTTTTT
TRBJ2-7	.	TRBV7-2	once	CASSPVRGGYEQYF	TGTGCCAGCAGCCCGGTGAGGGGGGGGTACGAGCAGTACTTC
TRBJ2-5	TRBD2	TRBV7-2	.	CASSLVGTRMETQYF	TGTGCCAGCAGCTTAGTTGGGACTAGGATGGAGACCCAGTACTTC
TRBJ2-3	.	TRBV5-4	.	CASSLTGNTDTQYF	TGTGCCAGCAGCCTAACAGGGAATACAGATACGCAGTATTTT
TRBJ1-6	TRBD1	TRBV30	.	CAWRPGQFISPLHF	TGTGCCTGGCGCCCGGGACAGTTCATTTCACCCCTCCACTTT
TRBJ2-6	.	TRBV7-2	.	CASSEHRALSGANVLTF	TGTGCCAGCAGCGAGCACAGGGCCCTCTCTGGGGCCAACGTCCTGACTTTC
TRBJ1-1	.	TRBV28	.	CASRQGGSTEAFF	TGTGCCAGCAGACAGGGAGGGTCCACTGAAGCTTTCTTT
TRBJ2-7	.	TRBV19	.	CASSLSRQNYEQYF	TGTGCCAGTAGCCTAAGCAGACAGAACTACGAGCAGTACTTC
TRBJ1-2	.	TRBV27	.	CASSSITGKLDGYTF	TGTGCCAGCAGTTCTATTACGGGGAAATTGGATGGCTACACCTTC
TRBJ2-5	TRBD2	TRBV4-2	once	CASSQGLSGGPVRQETQYF	TGTGCCAGCAGCCAAGGGCTTAGCGGGGGACCCGTACGGCAAGAGACCCAGTACTTC
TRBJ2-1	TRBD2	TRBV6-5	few	CASTLAGGNNEQFF	TGTGCCAGCACCCTAGCGGGGGGAAACAATGAGCAGTTCTTC
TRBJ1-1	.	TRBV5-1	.	CASSPTVVNTEAFF	TGCGCCAGCAGCCCGACAGTAGTGAACACTGAAGCTTTCTTT
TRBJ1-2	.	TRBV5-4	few	CASSLETLNYGYTF	TGTGCCAGCAGCCTGGAGACACTTAACTATGGCTACACCTTC
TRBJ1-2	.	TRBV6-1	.	CASSESRQAFYGYTF	TGTGCCAGCAGTGAGTCTCGGCAGGCCTTCTATGGCTACACCTTC
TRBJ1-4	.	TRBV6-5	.	CASRRSTNEKLFF	TGTGCCAGCAGACGGAGCACTAATGAAAAACTGTTTTTT
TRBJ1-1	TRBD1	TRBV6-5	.	CASRTGNFAEAFF	TGTGCCTCACGGACAGGGAATTTCGCTGAAGCTTTCTTT
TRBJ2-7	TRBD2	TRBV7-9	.	CASSFHLGLGATEQYF	TGTGCCAGCAGCTTCCACCTCGGACTAGGGGCCACCGAGCAGTACTTC